This T cell receptor beta chain was captured in a study of vaccination effects on CD4 cells after COVID-19. Culture lasted about 10 days before CD4+ T cell isolation. Notes on this clone: Antigen: not known.

The CDR3 has 12 residues. Trimming at V came to 7 bases and at J to 10 bases, leaving 4 bases not matched to a gene. Germline V CDR1 and CDR2: MNHEY, SMNVEV (reference sequence). The table came from immunoSEQ multiplex PCR; TCRdb's copy has only in-frame clones and leaves some out. In the table there are about 72,000 clones, more than 70% of which are singletons. The sequenced sample was CD4+ T cells from PBMCs cultured without peptide, obtained before COVID-19 vaccination. The clonotype was recovered from a human donor who received a COVID-19 vaccine. The chain links TRBV27 to TRBJ2-3, with 11 bases matching TRBD2. As DNA, the CDR3 is TGTGCCAGCACGACTAGCGGGGTGCCGCAGTATTTT. It codes for CASTTSGVPQYF.